These T cell receptor beta chains were read from a single sample in a study of control samples from healthy donors and cancer patients. Produced via immunoSEQ multiplex PCR; TCRdb's table is partial and in-frame only. In the table there are under 110,000 clones, 75% to 90% of which are singletons. Source material: blood. The receptors stem from a man aged 30 to 39 in good health. Both conserved end residues are part of each CDR3. The D gene is left open where the match is weak. Some rows have no size entry. The others give once, few or many, or a class for an expanded clone.

clone size: -
J gene: TRBJ1-5
CDR3 length: 15
D gene: -
V gene: TRBV15
CDR3 DNA: TGTGCCACCAGCAGAGAACACGGCACCGTTTGGCCCCAGCATTTT
CDR3 protein: CATSREHGTVWPQHF

clone size: -
J gene: TRBJ1-2
CDR3 length: 11
D gene: -
V gene: TRBV19
CDR3 DNA: TGTGCCAGTAGTAAACTCTATGGCTACACCTTC
CDR3 protein: CASSKLYGYTF

clone size: -
J gene: TRBJ2-3
CDR3 length: 14
D gene: -
V gene: TRBV4-1
CDR3 DNA: TGCGCCAGCAGCCTGGGGGTGGTCACAGATACGCAGTATTTT
CDR3 protein: CASSLGVVTDTQYF

clone size: -
J gene: TRBJ1-1
CDR3 length: 14
D gene: -
V gene: TRBV30
CDR3 DNA: TGTGCCTGGAGTGTACGGAGGGCGAACACTGAAGCTTTCTTT
CDR3 protein: CAWSVRRANTEAFF

clone size: -
J gene: TRBJ1-1
CDR3 length: 16
D gene: -
V gene: TRBV7-3
CDR3 DNA: TGTGCCAGCAGCTCAGGTCACGGGGGTTCGTACACTGAAGCTTTCTTT
CDR3 protein: CASSSGHGGSYTEAFF

clone size: -
J gene: TRBJ1-2
CDR3 length: 11
D gene: TRBD1
V gene: TRBV29-1
CDR3 DNA: TGCAGCGTTTTACAGGGGAACGGCTACACCTTC
CDR3 protein: CSVLQGNGYTF

clone size: -
J gene: TRBJ2-3
CDR3 length: 16
D gene: TRBD2
V gene: TRBV3-1/TRBV3-2
CDR3 DNA: TGTGCCAGCAGCCTTTATAGCGGGGGTAGCACAGATGCGCAGTATTTT
CDR3 protein: CASSLYSGGSTDAQYF

clone size: few
J gene: TRBJ1-3
CDR3 length: 15
D gene: -
V gene: TRBV14
CDR3 DNA: TGTGCCAGCAGCCAAGATCGGGGCTCTGGAAACACCATATATTTT
CDR3 protein: CASSQDRGSGNTIYF

clone size: -
J gene: TRBJ1-3
CDR3 length: 14
D gene: -
V gene: TRBV13
CDR3 DNA: TGTGCCAGCAGGACCTGGGGCTCTGGAAACACCATATATTTT
CDR3 protein: CASRTWGSGNTIYF

clone size: -
J gene: TRBJ1-2
CDR3 length: 17
D gene: -
V gene: TRBV5-1
CDR3 DNA: TGCGCCAGCAGCTTGGTTGGGTCAGGGTCTTCTCTAGGTGGCTACACCTTC
CDR3 protein: CASSLVGSGSSLGGYTF

clone size: -
J gene: TRBJ1-1
CDR3 length: 14
D gene: -
V gene: TRBV30
CDR3 DNA: TGTGCCTGGAAAGCCTCGGACAGGAACACTGAAGCTTTCTTT
CDR3 protein: CAWKASDRNTEAFF

clone size: -
J gene: TRBJ1-2
CDR3 length: 12
D gene: -
V gene: TRBV9
CDR3 DNA: TGTGCCAGCAGCGTAGACTCAGGAGCCAACACCTTC
CDR3 protein: CASSVDSGANTF

clone size: once
J gene: TRBJ1-5
CDR3 length: 14
D gene: -
V gene: TRBV28
CDR3 DNA: TGTGCCAGCACCGGGGGGGGCAGCAATCAGCCCCAGCATTTT
CDR3 protein: CASTGGGSNQPQHF

clone size: -
J gene: TRBJ1-2
CDR3 length: 15
D gene: -
V gene: TRBV10-3
CDR3 DNA: TGTGCCATCAGTGTTCGGCCGCAACTAATCTATGGCTACACCTTC
CDR3 protein: CAISVRPQLIYGYTF

clone size: -
J gene: TRBJ1-4
CDR3 length: 14
D gene: -
V gene: TRBV18
CDR3 DNA: TGTGCCAGCTCACCGAGCGGAACTAATGAAAAACTGTTTTTT
CDR3 protein: CASSPSGTNEKLFF

clone size: -
J gene: TRBJ1-2
CDR3 length: 12
D gene: -
V gene: TRBV29-1
CDR3 DNA: TGCAGCGTTGGGGGAGGGACCTATGGCTACACCTTC
CDR3 protein: CSVGGGTYGYTF

clone size: -
J gene: TRBJ2-5
CDR3 length: 11
D gene: -
V gene: TRBV30
CDR3 DNA: TGTGCCTGGGCGGATCGGGAGACCCAGTACTTC
CDR3 protein: CAWADRETQYF

clone size: -
J gene: TRBJ1-2
CDR3 length: 13
D gene: TRBD1
V gene: TRBV2
CDR3 DNA: TGTGCCAGCAGTAGACAGGGCCAATATGGCTACACCTTC
CDR3 protein: CASSRQGQYGYTF

clone size: -
J gene: TRBJ2-1
CDR3 length: 13
D gene: -
V gene: TRBV24-1
CDR3 DNA: TGTGCCACCCGCGGGCAGATTTACAATGAGCAGTTCTTC
CDR3 protein: CATRGQIYNEQFF

clone size: -
J gene: TRBJ2-6
CDR3 length: 20
D gene: TRBD1
V gene: TRBV6-2/TRBV6-3
CDR3 DNA: TGTGCCAGCAGTTACGTCTTCGGGACAGGGGGCGTAACTGGGGCCAACGTCCTGACTTTC
CDR3 protein: CASSYVFGTGGVTGANVLTF

clone size: once
J gene: TRBJ2-7
CDR3 length: 15
D gene: TRBD2
V gene: TRBV24-1
CDR3 DNA: TGTGCCACCAGCGCCGGGACTAGCGCCTCCTACGAGCAGTACTTC
CDR3 protein: CATSAGTSASYEQYF

clone size: -
J gene: TRBJ2-7
CDR3 length: 13
D gene: -
V gene: TRBV5-1
CDR3 DNA: TGCGCCAGCAGCTTAGGCGGGCCAGACGAGCAGTACTTC
CDR3 protein: CASSLGGPDEQYF

clone size: -
J gene: TRBJ1-2
CDR3 length: 13
D gene: -
V gene: TRBV29-1
CDR3 DNA: TGCAGCGTTGCAGTCGGAGGGAGCTATGGCTACACCTTC
CDR3 protein: CSVAVGGSYGYTF

clone size: -
J gene: TRBJ2-7
CDR3 length: 13
D gene: -
V gene: TRBV28
CDR3 DNA: TGTGCCAGCTTCATCAGGGTTTCCTACGAGCAGTACTTC
CDR3 protein: CASFIRVSYEQYF

clone size: -
J gene: TRBJ2-1
CDR3 length: 15
D gene: TRBD1
V gene: TRBV6-5
CDR3 DNA: TGTGCCAGCAGTTACCCGGGACAGGCCTACAATGAGCAGTTCTTC
CDR3 protein: CASSYPGQAYNEQFF

clone size: -
J gene: TRBJ1-1
CDR3 length: 13
D gene: TRBD1
V gene: TRBV15
CDR3 DNA: TGTGCCACCAGCACACAGGGGTGGGATGAAGCTTTCTTT
CDR3 protein: CATSTQGWDEAFF

clone size: -
J gene: TRBJ2-3
CDR3 length: 12
D gene: TRBD2
V gene: TRBV30
CDR3 DNA: TGTGCCTGGAGCCGGGGGGCAGATACGCAGTATTTT
CDR3 protein: CAWSRGADTQYF

clone size: few
J gene: TRBJ1-2
CDR3 length: 15
D gene: -
V gene: TRBV18
CDR3 DNA: TGTGCCAGCTCACCACCGATTCGGCAGGGAGGGGGCTACACCTTC
CDR3 protein: CASSPPIRQGGGYTF

clone size: -
J gene: TRBJ2-4
CDR3 length: 17
D gene: -
V gene: TRBV19
CDR3 DNA: TGTGCCAGTAGTACTCCTAGGGGGTATCTAGCCAAAAACATTCAGTACTTC
CDR3 protein: CASSTPRGYLAKNIQYF

clone size: few
J gene: TRBJ1-1
CDR3 length: 14
D gene: -
V gene: TRBV7-9
CDR3 DNA: TGTGCCAGCAGCCTCGCCGTCCTGAACACTGAAGCTTTCTTT
CDR3 protein: CASSLAVLNTEAFF

clone size: -
J gene: TRBJ2-5
CDR3 length: 14
D gene: TRBD1
V gene: TRBV27
CDR3 DNA: TGTGCCAGCAGTCCAAGACAGGGGAGGGAGACCCAGTACTTC
CDR3 protein: CASSPRQGRETQYF

clone size: -
J gene: TRBJ2-1
CDR3 length: 15
D gene: TRBD2
V gene: TRBV5-1
CDR3 DNA: TGCGCCAGCAGAACCAGCGGGAGTTCCTACAATGAGCAGTTCTTC
CDR3 protein: CASRTSGSSYNEQFF

clone size: -
J gene: TRBJ2-5
CDR3 length: 14
D gene: TRBD1
V gene: TRBV10-3
CDR3 DNA: TGTGCCATCAATGACAGGGGGCTGGATGAGACCCAGTACTTC
CDR3 protein: CAINDRGLDETQYF

clone size: once
J gene: TRBJ1-1
CDR3 length: 14
D gene: -
V gene: TRBV25-1
CDR3 DNA: TGTGCCAGCAGTGAATTTGACGGGAACACTGAAGCTTTCTTT
CDR3 protein: CASSEFDGNTEAFF

clone size: -
J gene: TRBJ2-5
CDR3 length: 16
D gene: TRBD2
V gene: TRBV19
CDR3 DNA: TGTGCCAGTAGTATCCAACTAGCGGGAGTATGGGAGACCCAGTACTTC
CDR3 protein: CASSIQLAGVWETQYF

clone size: -
J gene: TRBJ1-3
CDR3 length: 13
D gene: -
V gene: TRBV6-5
CDR3 DNA: TGTGCCAGCAGCCTATCATCTGGAAACACCATATATTTT
CDR3 protein: CASSLSSGNTIYF

clone size: -
J gene: TRBJ2-3
CDR3 length: 13
D gene: -
V gene: TRBV9
CDR3 DNA: TGTGCCAGCAGCCGGGACCGCCCGGATACGCAGTATTTT
CDR3 protein: CASSRDRPDTQYF

clone size: -
J gene: TRBJ1-2
CDR3 length: 16
D gene: -
V gene: TRBV7-8
CDR3 DNA: TGTGCCAGCAGCTTTTTCAGGAATAGGGGGGAGGACGGCTACACCTTC
CDR3 protein: CASSFFRNRGEDGYTF

clone size: few
J gene: TRBJ2-1
CDR3 length: 16
D gene: -
V gene: TRBV3-1/TRBV3-2
CDR3 DNA: TGTGCCAGCAGCCGTCGGGTCGGGGGTCCGGAGAATGAGCAGTTCTTC
CDR3 protein: CASSRRVGGPENEQFF

clone size: -
J gene: TRBJ2-2
CDR3 length: 18
D gene: TRBD2
V gene: TRBV28
CDR3 DNA: TGTGCCAGCAGTATTACTAGCGGGAGGGCCTTCGTGGACGGGGAGCTGTTTTTT
CDR3 protein: CASSITSGRAFVDGELFF